One and the same sample provided the 18 T cell receptor beta chains below, sequenced in a study of cytomegalovirus exposure and HLA in healthy donors. Primers included in the PCR were 60 Vbeta and 13 Jbeta primers. The repertoire was sequenced with immunoSEQ multiplex PCR; TCRdb's copy has only in-frame clones and lacks some. The sample holds about 160,000 clones, 75% to 90% seen once. Sequencing used PBMCs. Receptors were obtained from a woman under 30 in good health and CMV-seronegative.

The chain couples TRBV4-1 to TRBJ1-6; the D gene is possibly TRBD1 (5 bases). The V end lost 1 base, the J end lost 10 bases, and 17 bases lay between the germline ends. Germline V gene lookup returns CDR1 MGHRA and CDR2 YSYEKL. This CDR3 is built from 16 residues. CDR3 protein: CASSQGKGLVGSPLHF. In DNA, the CDR3 is TGCGCCAGCAGCCAAGGGAAGGGACTGGTGGGATCACCCCTCCACTTT.

The chain couples TRBV5-1 to TRBJ1-4, with 10 bases matching TRBD1. The length of the CDR3 is 16 residues. The V gene end was trimmed by 5 bases and the J gene end by 1 base; junction bases not matched to a gene: 5. The germline V gene encodes CDR1 SGHRS and CDR2 YFSETQ. CDR3 protein: CASSFDRGLTNEKLFF. The CDR3 nucleotides are TGCGCCAGCAGTTTTGACAGGGGGCTAACTAATGAAAAACTGTTTTTT. Filled out from reference TRBV5-1 and TRBJ1-4, the complete variable domain reads KAGVTQTPRYLIKTRGQQVTLSCSPISGHRSVSWYQQTPGQGLQFLFEYFSETQRNKGNFPGRFSGRQFSNSRSEMNVSTLELGDSALYLCASSFDRGLTNEKLFFGSGTQLSVL.

The chain joins TRBV10-3 to TRBJ2-2, with D possibly being TRBD1 (6 bases). Germline-derived CDR1 and CDR2 are ENHRY and SYGVKD. CDR3 length equals 15 residues. V gave up 2 bases and J gave up 2 bases, with 9 bases separating them. CDR3 protein: CAISEGTSNTGELFF. Here the CDR3 DNA reads TGTGCCATCAGTGAGGGGACATCAAACACCGGGGAGCTGTTTTTT.

The J gene is TRBJ2-5, the V gene TRBV10-3; 10 bases map to TRBD2. The V and J ends lost 3 bases and 1 base, in that order; junction bases with no gene match: 5. From germline, CDR1 is ENHRY and CDR2 SYGVKD. The CDR3 loop spans 16 amino acids. The CDR3 DNA sequence: TGTGCCATCAGTGAACGGAGCGGGGGGGTCCAAGAGACCCAGTACTTC. It yields the protein CAISERSGGVQETQYF.

The CDR3 DNA follows: TGTGCCAGCAGATTAAGGGCGGGGAACACTGAAGCTTTCTTT. It is translated as CASRLRAGNTEAFF. The V gene is TRBV28, the J gene TRBJ1-1; D unclear. This CDR3 has 14 amino acids. V was pared by 6 bases and J by 1 base, with 12 bases between. The germline gives CDR1 MDHEN, CDR2 SYDVKM.

In DNA, the CDR3 is TGTGCCAGCAGCTCACGCCAAGAGACCGGACTAGCCGACAATGAGCAGTTCTTC. Its protein is CASSSRQETGLADNEQFF. The chain is built from TRBV7-9 and TRBJ2-1; 8 bases are a match to TRBD2. With V trimmed by 4 bases and J by 5 bases, 16 bases remained unmatched. The CDR3 contains 18 residues. Germline CDR1 is SEHNR and CDR2 is FQNEAQ (reference sequence).

The chain has TRBV7-9 and TRBJ1-1, with D unresolved. The V end was cut by 5 bases, the J end by 2 bases, with 18 bases between. The CDR3 consists of 16 residues. Germline V gene lookup returns CDR1 SEHNR and CDR2 FQNEAQ (reference sequence). The CDR3 protein is CASSLPGSTSNTEAFF. The CDR3 DNA sequence: TGTGCCAGCAGCCTACCCGGTTCCACCTCAAACACTGAAGCTTTCTTT.

The V and J genes are TRBV19 and TRBJ1-2; D is possibly TRBD1 (6 bases). Germline CDR1 is LNHDA and CDR2 is SQIVND (reference sequence). The V and J ends lost 9 bases and 0 bases respectively, with 11 bases between them. CDR3 size: 13 residues. The CDR3 loop reads CASEQGANYGYTF. In DNA, the CDR3 is TGTGCCAGCGAACAGGGAGCTAACTATGGCTACACCTTC. The whole variable domain, remainder taken from reference TRBV19 and TRBJ1-2, is DGGITQSPKYLFRKEGQNVTLSCEQNLNHDAMYWYRQDPGQGLRLIYYSQIVNDFQKGDIAEGYSVSREKKESFPLTVTSAQKNPTAFYLCASEQGANYGYTFGSGTRLTVV.

The rearrangement uses TRBV9 and TRBJ2-1, with D possibly matching TRBD2 (6 bases). CDR3 length: 14 amino acids. Looked up from germline, CDR1 is SGDLS and CDR2 is YYNGEE. V shed 0 bases and J shed 4 bases, with 8 bases lying between them. The CDR3 bases are TGTGCCAGCAGCGTAGGGGGGGAATACAATGAGCAGTTCTTC. Its protein is CASSVGGEYNEQFF.

The chain carries TRBV28 and TRBJ1-5; unclear D gene. V dropped 5 bases and J dropped 0 bases, with 5 bases sitting between them. The CDR3 consists of 13 residues. CDR1 and CDR2 from the germline V gene are MDHEN and SYDVKM. This CDR3 reads CASSPYSNQPQHF. The CDR3, as DNA: TGTGCCAGCAGTCCCTATAGCAATCAGCCCCAGCATTTT.

The V and J genes are TRBV6-1 and TRBJ1-6, with D possibly being TRBD1 (5 bases). Per the germline V gene, CDR1 is MNHNS and CDR2 is SASEGT. This CDR3 is built from 14 residues. Trimming took 6 bases from V and 5 from J, leaving 11 bases between them. For the CDR3, the DNA is TGTGCCAGCAGGACGACAGAGAATAATTCACCCCTCCACTTT. As protein: CASRTTENNSPLHF.

This chain joins TRBV5-1 and TRBJ2-7; D is perhaps TRBD1 (5 bases). The CDR3 extends over 12 amino acids. CDR1 is SGHRS and CDR2 is YFSETQ in the germline V gene. Trimming removed 3 bases from V and 6 bases from J, with 10 bases in between. The CDR3 DNA follows: TGCGCCAGCAGCTGGGTCCAGGGCGAGCAGTACTTC. Encoded protein: CASSWVQGEQYF.

V gene TRBV28 combines with J gene TRBJ1-4, with 12 bases fitting TRBD1. Germline-derived CDR1 and CDR2 are MDHEN and SYDVKM. V shed 6 bases, J shed 2 bases, and the junction held 4 bases outside the gene matches. The CDR3 covers 16 residues. CDR3: CASRSGTGGTNEKLFF. The CDR3 DNA reads TGTGCCAGCAGGTCCGGGACAGGGGGCACTAATGAAAAACTGTTTTTT.

The V gene is TRBV30, the J gene TRBJ2-3, with 11 bases lining up with TRBD2. The germline V gene encodes CDR1 GTSNPN and CDR2 SVGIG (reference sequence). The CDR3 has 15 residues. The V segment lost 2 bases and the J segment 4 bases; nucleotides outside the gene matches: 5. This CDR3 reads CAWSSGTSGSDTQYF. The CDR3, as DNA: TGTGCCTGGAGTTCCGGGACTAGCGGTTCAGATACGCAGTATTTT.

The genes are TRBV2 and TRBJ2-7, with D maybe TRBD2 (6 bases). Trimming left V 7 bases short and J 2 bases short, with 15 bases between. Per the germline V gene, CDR1 is SNHLY and CDR2 is FYNNEI. The CDR3 is made up of 14 amino acids. The CDR3 reads CASNEEGRAYEQYF. CDR3 nucleotides: TGTGCCAGCAATGAGGAGGGGCGCGCCTACGAGCAGTACTTC. Using reference TRBV2 and TRBJ2-7 for the parts outside the CDR3, the full variable domain is EPEVTQTPSHQVTQMGQEVILRCVPISNHLYFYWYRQILGQKVEFLVSFYNNEISEKSEIFDDQFSVERPDGSNFTLKIRSTKLEDSAMYFCASNEEGRAYEQYFGPGTRLTVT.

This clone was seen just once. This chain joins TRBV2 and TRBJ2-1; 8 bases map to TRBD2. Trimming took 6 bases from V and 1 from J; bases not matched to a gene: 5. The CDR3 is 15 amino acids. Germline CDR1 reads SNHLY; CDR2 reads FYNNEI. The CDR3 sequence: CASRLSSGSYNEQFF. The CDR3 DNA is TGTGCCAGCAGGCTATCTAGCGGGTCCTACAATGAGCAGTTCTTC.

The chain uses TRBV7-8 and TRBJ2-7; a weak D match, TRBD2 (6 bases). The germline CDR1 and CDR2 sequences are SGHVS and FQNEAQ. The CDR3 contains 15 residues. Trimming removed 4 bases from V and 0 bases from J, with 13 bases in between. CDR3 in DNA: TGTGCCAGCAGCTCAGCCCCGGGGGTCTCCTACGAGCAGTACTTC. Protein product: CASSSAPGVSYEQYF.

J is TRBJ1-5 and V is TRBV11-2; 7 nucleotides align to TRBD1. This CDR3 comprises 15 residues. Germline CDR1 reads SGHAT; CDR2 reads FQNNGV. V shed 5 bases, J shed 7 bases, and the junction held 11 bases outside the gene matches. Here the CDR3 reads CASSPQQGPGQPQHF. The DNA for the CDR3 is TGTGCCAGCAGCCCCCAACAGGGGCCGGGGCAGCCCCAGCATTTT.